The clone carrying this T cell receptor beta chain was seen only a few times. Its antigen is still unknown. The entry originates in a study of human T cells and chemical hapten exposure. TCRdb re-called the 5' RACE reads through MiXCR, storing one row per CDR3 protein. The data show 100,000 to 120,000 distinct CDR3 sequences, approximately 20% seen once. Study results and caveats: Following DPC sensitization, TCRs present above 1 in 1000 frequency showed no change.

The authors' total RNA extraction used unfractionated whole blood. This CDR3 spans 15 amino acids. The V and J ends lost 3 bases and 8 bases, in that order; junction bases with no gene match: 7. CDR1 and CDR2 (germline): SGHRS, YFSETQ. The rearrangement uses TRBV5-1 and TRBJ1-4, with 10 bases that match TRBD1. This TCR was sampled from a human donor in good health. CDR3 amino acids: CASSSSGTGVEKLFF. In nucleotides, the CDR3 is TGCGCCAGCAGCTCCTCCGGGACAGGGGTCGAAAAACTGTTTTTT.